This TCR beta chain came from a study of spatial heterogeneity in lung cancer. The study's findings and limits: Ubiquitous expanded tumor TCRs were seen in blood more at resection than at follow-up.

TCRdb processed the 5' RACE reads anew with MiXCR; each CDR3 protein has one entry. The data contain some 11,000 distinct CDR3 sequences, more than 3.5% of them singletons. The CDR3 length is 13 residues. The V and J ends lost 0 bases and 5 bases respectively, with 11 bases between them. Germline CDR1 is DFQATT and CDR2 is SNEGSKA (reference sequence). Time point indicated: sample taken at primary tumor resection. A total of about 73 untreated early-stage non-small cell lung cancer patients served as donors. Whole RNA from tumor, nontumor lung or frozen PBMC was sequenced unsorted. This clonotype occurred many times. Its target is not known.

This TCR was sampled from a female donor with early-stage non-small cell lung cancer. V is TRBV20-1 and J is TRBJ2-7, with D possibly matching TRBD1 (5 bases). Material: PBMCs, obtained at surgery. The CDR3: CSARESWTNEQYF. CDR3 nucleotide sequence: TGCAGTGCTAGAGAGAGTTGGACAAACGAGCAGTACTTC.